This entry features one T cell receptor (beta chain) sequence. Its antigen remains undetermined. No base quality information exists; no much larger clone differs at one position. The data originate from a study of T cell changes during pregnancy in multiple sclerosis (dated 2019 in TCRdb). With regard to the full study: In women with multiple sclerosis, the researchers looked at how the T cell repertoire shifted as pregnancy progressed.

The library was built by means of the immunoSEQ multiplex PCR assay. TCRdb re-hosts the immuneACCESS table, in-frame sequences only. Its copies lack some clones; in the studies checked, an unresolved V gene accounts for under half of them, and the cause for the rest is not known. For this sample the table gives approximately 68,000 clones, of which approximately 91% were detected only once. 1.4% of the sample is held by the ten biggest clonotypes. The germline V and J ends show losses of 8 bases and 4 bases respectively, and no gene match explains 11 bases of the junction. The CDR1 and CDR2 encoded by the germline V gene (reference sequence) are SEHNR and FQNEAQ. The CDR3 numbers 15 residues from cysteine through phenylalanine. Only the CDR3 DNA stays, 45 bases, in frame from base 1.

The chain employs TRBV7-9 and TRBJ2-5; 9 junctional bases match TRBD2. The source material was peripheral blood, sampled in the second trimester of pregnancy. This receptor was identified in a female donor with multiple sclerosis, enrolled in a pregnancy study. The nucleotide sequence reads TGTGCCAGCCTACCTAGCGGGGAAAAAACAGAGACCCAGTACTTC. This yields the protein CASLPSGEKTETQYF. With the rest looked up from the reference TRBV7-9 and TRBJ2-5 genes rather than sequenced, the full variable domain is DTGVSQNPRHKITKRGQNVTFRCDPISEHNRLYWYRQTLGQGPEFLTYFQNEAQLEKSRLLSDRFSAERPKGSFSTLEIQRTEQGDSAMYLCASLPSGEKTETQYFGPGTRLLVL.